The TCR beta chain under discussion was sequenced for a study of T cell responses to AZD1222 COVID-19 vaccine. Study-level findings and limits: Females outnumbered males among donors, who were mostly white British; clonal diversity was possibly underestimated. Spike as a whole was targeted by vaccine-associated CD4 TCRs, dominant at 160-218 and 743-854. Repertoire collection took place solely once the T cell response had peaked.

To note about this clone: Its antigen remains unidentified.

Trimming took 2 bases from V and 6 from J, leaving 13 bases between them. The CDR3 runs to 15 residues. Germline-derived CDR1 and CDR2 are SGHVS and FNYEAQ. The assay was immunoSEQ multiplex PCR, and TCRdb's table has in-frame clones only and misses some. Of about 100,000 clones listed, around 90% are singletons. Material: peripheral blood, obtained on day 0 of AZD1222 vaccination. The source is an adult in good health. The V call is TRBV7-6, the J call TRBJ2-2; tentatively, D is TRBD1 (6 bases). CDR3 residues: CASSLSQGVAGELFF. CDR3 nucleotides: TGTGCCAGCAGCTTATCACAGGGTGTGGCCGGGGAGCTGTTTTTT.